One and the same sample provided the 17 T cell receptor beta chains below, sequenced in a study of pediatric ulcerative colitis. Repertoires were generated with immunoSEQ multiplex PCR, while TCRdb's copy carries only in-frame clones and drops some. The profile shows tens of thousands of clones, about nine tenths of them singletons. Sequenced material: blood. These receptor sequences come from a boy between 10 and 17 years old who was a control in a study of pediatric ulcerative colitis.

The J gene is TRBJ2-3, the V gene TRBV19; 10 bases align to TRBD1. Losses at the gene ends were 10 bases for V and 6 bases for J; bases not matched to a gene: 7. This CDR3 region has 13 residues. Looked up from germline, CDR1 is LNHDA and CDR2 is SQIVND (reference sequence). CDR3 nucleotide sequence: TGTGCCACTCGGACAGGGGGATGGGATACGCAGTATTTT. This codes for CATRTGGWDTQYF.

CDR3 sequence reads: CASSQEDPKLAGEGYNEQFF. DNA of the CDR3: TGTGCCAGCAGCCAAGAGGATCCCAAACTAGCGGGGGAGGGCTACAATGAGCAGTTCTTC. The V gene is TRBV4-2, the J gene TRBJ2-1; 11 bases are a match to TRBD2. This CDR3 contains 20 residues. The germline CDR1 and CDR2 sequences are LGHNA and YNFKEQ. The J segment lost 3 bases and the V segment lost 0 bases, leaving 13 bases of the junction unmatched.

The CDR3 sequence is CASSLGTTEAFF. The CDR3 bases are TGTGCCAGCAGTCTCGGGACCACTGAAGCTTTCTTT. The V and J genes are TRBV2 and TRBJ1-1; TRBD1 is a possible D gene (5 bases). There are 12 residues in the CDR3. The germline gives CDR1 SNHLY, CDR2 FYNNEI. V lost 5 bases to trimming and J lost 4 bases, with 8 bases between them.

The V and J genes are TRBV19 and TRBJ2-7; 8 bases agree with TRBD2. CDR3 length: 15 amino acids. The V segment lost 5 bases and the J segment 4 bases; nucleotides outside the gene matches: 10. CDR1 and CDR2 (germline): LNHDA, SQIVND (reference sequence). The CDR3 region is CASSAPGTSRYEQYF. As DNA, the CDR3 is TGTGCCAGTAGTGCGCCTGGGACTAGTCGGTACGAGCAGTACTTC.

The rearrangement joins TRBV19 to TRBJ1-6; D not certain. With 6 bases removed from V and 7 bases from J, the gap between germline ends came to 10 bases. CDR3 size: 13 residues. Germline V CDR1 and CDR2: LNHDA, SQIVND (reference sequence). CDR3 residues: CASRGEGNSPLHF. The CDR3 coding sequence is TGTGCCAGTAGGGGAGAGGGAAATTCACCCCTCCACTTT.

The CDR3 DNA follows: TGTGCCAGCAGTTCTTGGCCGGGACTAGTCTCAGATACGCAGTATTTT. Its translation is CASSSWPGLVSDTQYF. The genes are TRBV6-5 and TRBJ2-3; 8 nucleotides match TRBD2. V lost 4 bases to trimming and J lost 4 bases; unmatched junction nucleotides: 10. Germline CDR1 is MNHEY and CDR2 is SVGAGI. This CDR3 contains 16 residues.

The rearrangement uses TRBV4-2 and TRBJ1-1, with D unresolved. The ends were cut back, 3 bases at V and 1 base at J, with 6 bases in the middle. The CDR3 length is 13 residues. Germline V gene sequence: CDR1 LGHNA, CDR2 YNFKEQ. The CDR3 bases are TGTGCCAGCAGCCAGACGGAGAACACTGAAGCTTTCTTT. This translates into CASSQTENTEAFF.

The J gene is TRBJ2-5, the V gene TRBV6-1, with a possible D match to TRBD2 (6 bases). The CDR3 loop spans 15 amino acids. CDR1 and CDR2 (germline): MNHNS, SASEGT. V was shortened by 0 bases and J by 2 bases, with 10 bases between the two germline ends. CDR3 protein: CASSEAGGTQETQYF. CDR3 in DNA: TGTGCCAGCAGTGAAGCGGGTGGGACTCAAGAGACCCAGTACTTC.

The rearrangement joins TRBV7-2 to TRBJ2-2; D may be TRBD1 (5 bases). The germline V gene has CDR1 SGHTA and CDR2 FQGNSA. This CDR3 contains 13 residues. V dropped 4 bases and J dropped 3 bases, with 6 bases sitting between them. CDR3 residues: CASSSGYTGELFF. CDR3 DNA: TGTGCCAGCAGCTCAGGGTACACCGGGGAGCTGTTTTTT.

V and J are TRBV7-3 and TRBJ1-1; 8 nucleotides match TRBD1. The length of the CDR3 is 13 residues. Germline values: CDR1 SGHTA, CDR2 FQGTGA. Trimming at V came to 4 bases and at J to 4 bases, leaving 2 bases not matched to a gene. DNA of the CDR3: TGTGCCAGCAGCTCAGGGGGCCGCACTGAAGCTTTCTTT. It translates to CASSSGGRTEAFF.

This rearrangement joins TRBV23-1 to TRBJ2-7; D is possibly TRBD2 (5 bases). TRBV23-1 has ORF status, its function being uncertain. Deletions cut 6 bases from V and 3 bases from J, with 12 bases between. The CDR3 runs to 13 residues. The CDR3 DNA reads as TGCGCCAGCAGCGGGAAGCCAGACTACGAGCAGTACTTC. Translating gives CASSGKPDYEQYF.

The chain carries TRBV7-8 and TRBJ1-5; D remains unclear. CDR3 length equals 13 residues. Germline CDR1 SGHVS, CDR2 FQNEAQ. Trimming took off 2 bases at V and 3 bases at J, with 5 bases between the two ends. The CDR3 loop reads CASSLNLNQPQHF. The CDR3 region has the DNA TGTGCCAGCAGCTTAAACCTCAATCAGCCCCAGCATTTT.

The chain has TRBV7-6 and TRBJ1-1; maybe TRBD1 (6 bases). The length of the CDR3 is 14 residues. V was clipped by 5 bases and J by 2 bases, with 12 bases between them. Germline CDR1 and CDR2: SGHVS and FNYEAQ. DNA for the CDR3: TGTGCCAGCAGCCCTCCGGGGGCAAACACTGAAGCTTTCTTT. It is translated as CASSPPGANTEAFF. The full variable domain, completed using reference TRBV7-6 and TRBJ1-1, is GAGVSQSPRYKVTKRGQDVALRCDPISGHVSLYWYRQALGQGPEFLTYFNYEAQQDKSGLPNDRFSAERPEGSISTLTIQRTEQRDSAMYRCASSPPGANTEAFFGQGTRLTVV.

This chain joins TRBV19 and TRBJ1-2; D is perhaps TRBD1 (6 bases). The germline V gene encodes CDR1 LNHDA and CDR2 SQIVND (reference sequence). This CDR3 spans 17 amino acids. Trimming took off 5 bases at V and 7 bases at J, with 26 bases between the two ends. The CDR3 DNA reads TGTGCCAGTAGTTTAGCTGGTCAGGGGAGTTGGAATGGTGGCTACACCTTC. It translates to CASSLAGQGSWNGGYTF.

The rearrangement joins TRBV20-1 to TRBJ1-2, with D possibly being TRBD1 (5 bases). Deletions cut 7 bases from V and 4 bases from J, with 10 bases between. The CDR3 runs to 11 residues. CDR1 and CDR2 (germline): DFQATT, SNEGSKA (reference sequence). The CDR3 sequence: CSVKGPYGYTF. In nucleotides, the CDR3 is TGCAGTGTAAAGGGGCCCTATGGCTACACCTTC.

This rearrangement joins TRBV6-1 to TRBJ1-4; 7 bases are a match to TRBD1. Germline CDR1 MNHNS, CDR2 SASEGT. V was pared by 3 bases and J by 7 bases, with 11 bases of the junction left unmatched. CDR3 size: 16 residues. The CDR3 region has the DNA TGTGCCAGCAGTGACAAGATAGGGGGCGGTGGTGAAAAACTGTTTTTT. It specifies CASSDKIGGGGEKLFF.

The chain links TRBV11-2 to TRBJ2-7; D is unresolved. The V end was cut by 2 bases, the J end by 7 bases, with 9 bases between. The germline V gene has CDR1 SGHAT and CDR2 FQNNGV. The length of the CDR3 is 12 residues. CDR3 residues: CASSLLGWEQYF. CDR3 coding DNA: TGTGCCAGCAGCTTATTAGGGTGGGAGCAGTACTTC.